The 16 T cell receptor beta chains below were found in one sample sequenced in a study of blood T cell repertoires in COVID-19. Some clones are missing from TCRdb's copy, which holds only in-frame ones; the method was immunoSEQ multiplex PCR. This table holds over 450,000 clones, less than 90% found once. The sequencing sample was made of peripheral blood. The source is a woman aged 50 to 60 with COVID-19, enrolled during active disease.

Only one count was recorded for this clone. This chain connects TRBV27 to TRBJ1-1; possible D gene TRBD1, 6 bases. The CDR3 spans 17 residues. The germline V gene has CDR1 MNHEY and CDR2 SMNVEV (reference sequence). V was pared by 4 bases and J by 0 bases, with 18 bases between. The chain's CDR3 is CASSSTRGIGMNTEAFF. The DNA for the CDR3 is TGTGCCAGCAGTTCAACCAGGGGAATTGGGATGAACACTGAAGCTTTCTTT.

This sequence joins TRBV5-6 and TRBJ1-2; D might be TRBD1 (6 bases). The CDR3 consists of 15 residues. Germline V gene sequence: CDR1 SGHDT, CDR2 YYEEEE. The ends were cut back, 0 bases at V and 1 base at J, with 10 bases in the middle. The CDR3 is CASSLAPGDNYGYTF. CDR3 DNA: TGTGCCAGCAGCTTGGCGCCAGGGGATAACTATGGCTACACCTTC.

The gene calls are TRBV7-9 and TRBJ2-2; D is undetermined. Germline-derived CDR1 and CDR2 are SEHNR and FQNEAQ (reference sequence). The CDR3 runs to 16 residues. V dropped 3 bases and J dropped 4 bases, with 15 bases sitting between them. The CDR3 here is CASSFPDGAGTGELFF. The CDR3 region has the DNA TGTGCCAGCAGCTTCCCCGACGGAGCCGGCACCGGGGAGCTGTTTTTT.

CDR3 nucleotide sequence: TGTGCCAGCTCACCCTCGGGGGGATACACTGAAGCTTTCTTT. Amino acids: CASSPSGGYTEAFF. V and J are TRBV18 and TRBJ1-1; weak D call: TRBD1 (5 bases). The CDR3 loop spans 14 amino acids. CDR1 and CDR2 from the germline V gene are KGHSH and LQKENI. Trimming took off 3 bases at V and 3 bases at J, with 11 bases between the two ends.

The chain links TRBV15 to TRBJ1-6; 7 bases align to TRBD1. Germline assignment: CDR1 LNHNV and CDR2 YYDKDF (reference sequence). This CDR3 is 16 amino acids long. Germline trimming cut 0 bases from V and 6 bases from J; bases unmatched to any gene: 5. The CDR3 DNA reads TGTGCCACCAGCAGAGAAGGGACAGATTTTAATTCACCCCTCCACTTT. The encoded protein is CATSREGTDFNSPLHF.

The chain's CDR3 is CASSEPGNPNTEAFF. The CDR3 nucleotides read TGTGCCAGCAGTGAACCCGGGAACCCGAACACTGAAGCTTTCTTT. The genes are TRBV6-1 and TRBJ1-1; D unresolved. Germline CDR1 MNHNS, CDR2 SASEGT. This CDR3 is 15 amino acids long. V was clipped by 2 bases and J by 1 base, with 11 bases between them.

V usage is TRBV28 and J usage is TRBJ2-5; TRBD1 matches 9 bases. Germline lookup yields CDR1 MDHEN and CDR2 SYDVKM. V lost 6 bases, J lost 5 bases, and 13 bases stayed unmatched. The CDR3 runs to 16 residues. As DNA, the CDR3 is TGTGCCAGCAGAAATCCGGGACAGGGTTTTCTGGAGACCCAGTACTTC. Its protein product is CASRNPGQGFLETQYF. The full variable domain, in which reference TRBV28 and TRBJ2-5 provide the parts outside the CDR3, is DVKVTQSSRYLVKRTGEKVFLECVQDMDHENMFWYRQDPGLGLRLIYFSYDVKMKEKGDIPEGYSVSREKKERFSLILESASTNQTSMYLCASRNPGQGFLETQYFGPGTRLLVL.

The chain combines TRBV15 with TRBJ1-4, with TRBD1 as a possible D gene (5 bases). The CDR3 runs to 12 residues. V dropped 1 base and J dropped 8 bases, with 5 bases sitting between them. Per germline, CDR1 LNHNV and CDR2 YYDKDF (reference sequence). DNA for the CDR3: TGTGCCACCAGCAGAGGGGGCGAAAAACTGTTTTTT. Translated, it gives CATSRGGEKLFF.

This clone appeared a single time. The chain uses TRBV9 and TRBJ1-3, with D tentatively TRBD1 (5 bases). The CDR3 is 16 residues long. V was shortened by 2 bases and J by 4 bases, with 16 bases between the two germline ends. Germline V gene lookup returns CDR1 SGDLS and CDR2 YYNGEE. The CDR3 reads CASSVTGRAWGNTIYF. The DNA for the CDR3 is TGTGCCAGCAGCGTCACGGGCAGGGCTTGGGGAAACACCATATATTTT.

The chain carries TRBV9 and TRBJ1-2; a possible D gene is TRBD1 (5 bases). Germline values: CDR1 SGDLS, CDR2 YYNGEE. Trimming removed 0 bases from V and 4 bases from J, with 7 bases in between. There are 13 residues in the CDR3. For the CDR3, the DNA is TGTGCCAGCAGCGTAGTAACAGGCTATGGCTACACCTTC. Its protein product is CASSVVTGYGYTF.

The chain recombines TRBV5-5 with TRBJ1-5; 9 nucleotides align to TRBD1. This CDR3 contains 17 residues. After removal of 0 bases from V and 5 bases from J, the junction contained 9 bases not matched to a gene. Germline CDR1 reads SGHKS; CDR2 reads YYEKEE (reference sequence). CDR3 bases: TGTGCCAGCAGCTTGGGTACCGCGGGACAGGGTTATCAGCCCCAGCATTTT. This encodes CASSLGTAGQGYQPQHF.

CDR3 loop: CASSRLAGGRTQYF. Written as DNA, the CDR3 is TGTGCCAGCAGCCGACTAGCGGGGGGGCGCACGCAGTATTTT. V gene TRBV7-9 combines with J gene TRBJ2-3; 14 bases are a match to TRBD2. The V and J ends lost 5 bases and 9 bases, in that order; junction bases with no gene match: 4. The germline V gene encodes CDR1 SEHNR and CDR2 FQNEAQ (reference sequence). This CDR3 region has 14 residues.

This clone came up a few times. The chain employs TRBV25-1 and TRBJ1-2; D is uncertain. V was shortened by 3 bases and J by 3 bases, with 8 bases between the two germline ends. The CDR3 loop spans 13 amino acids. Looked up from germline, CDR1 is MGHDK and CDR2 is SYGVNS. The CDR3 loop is CASSEAAYYGYTF. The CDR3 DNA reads TGTGCCAGCAGTGAGGCGGCTTACTATGGCTACACCTTC.

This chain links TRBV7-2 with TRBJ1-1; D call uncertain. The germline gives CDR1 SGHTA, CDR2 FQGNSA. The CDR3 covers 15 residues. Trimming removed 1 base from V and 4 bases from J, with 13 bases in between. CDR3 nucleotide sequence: TGTGCCAGCAGCTTAGGGAGGGCGGCGAGCACTGAAGCTTTCTTT. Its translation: CASSLGRAASTEAFF.

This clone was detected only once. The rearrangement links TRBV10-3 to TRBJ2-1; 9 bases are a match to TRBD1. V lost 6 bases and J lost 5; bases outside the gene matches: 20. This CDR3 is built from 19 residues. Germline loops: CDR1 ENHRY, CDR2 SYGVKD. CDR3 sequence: CAIRSQGAEQGYPNNEQFF. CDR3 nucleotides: TGTGCCATCAGATCACAGGGGGCTGAACAGGGTTATCCGAACAATGAGCAGTTCTTC.

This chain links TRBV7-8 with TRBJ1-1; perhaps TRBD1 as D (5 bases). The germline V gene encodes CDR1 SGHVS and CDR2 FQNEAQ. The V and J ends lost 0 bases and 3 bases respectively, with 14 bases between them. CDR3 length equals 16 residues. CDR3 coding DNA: TGTGCCAGCAGCTTAGCCCCGATCGGGGGGGACACTGAAGCTTTCTTT. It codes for CASSLAPIGGDTEAFF. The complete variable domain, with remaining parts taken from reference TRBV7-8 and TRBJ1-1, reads GAGVSQSPRYKVAKRGQDVALRCDPISGHVSLFWYQQALGQGPEFLTYFQNEAQLDKSGLPSDRFFAERPEGSVSTLKIQRTQQEDSAVYLCASSLAPIGGDTEAFFGQGTRLTVV.